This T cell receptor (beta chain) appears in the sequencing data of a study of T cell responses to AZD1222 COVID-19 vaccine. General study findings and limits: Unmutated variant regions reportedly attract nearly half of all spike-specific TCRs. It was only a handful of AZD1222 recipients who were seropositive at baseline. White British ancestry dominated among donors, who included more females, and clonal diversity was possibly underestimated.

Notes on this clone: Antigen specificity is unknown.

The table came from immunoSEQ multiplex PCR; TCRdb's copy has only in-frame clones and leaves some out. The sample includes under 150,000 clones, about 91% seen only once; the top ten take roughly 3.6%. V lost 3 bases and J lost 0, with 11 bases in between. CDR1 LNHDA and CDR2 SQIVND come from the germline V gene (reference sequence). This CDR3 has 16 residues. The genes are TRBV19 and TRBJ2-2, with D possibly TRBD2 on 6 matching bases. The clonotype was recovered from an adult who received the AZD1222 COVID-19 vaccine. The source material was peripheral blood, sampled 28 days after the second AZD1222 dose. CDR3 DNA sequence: TGTGCCAGTAGTATTTTGCGGGAAGCGAACACCGGGGAGCTGTTTTTT. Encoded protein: CASSILREANTGELFF.